Listed here are 10 T cell receptor beta chains from one sample, sequenced in a study of cytomegalovirus exposure and HLA in healthy donors. Researchers ran the PCR with 60 Vbeta and 13 Jbeta primers. The protocol was immunoSEQ multiplex PCR, while the TCRdb copy is restricted to in-frame clones and leaves out a portion. Of some 140,000 clones listed, around 77% were seen once; the top ten hold about 4.5%. Material for sequencing was PBMCs. Receptors originate from a man aged 25-45 years in good health.

The chain recombines TRBV7-3 with TRBJ2-1; TRBD2 aligns across 13 bases. Germline CDR1 SGHTA, CDR2 FQGTGA. The CDR3 is 15 residues long. Trimming took 5 bases from V and 6 from J; bases not matched to a gene: 4. The CDR3 loop reads CASSPWTSGSNEQFF. CDR3 nucleotide sequence: TGTGCCAGCAGCCCATGGACTAGCGGGAGCAATGAGCAGTTCTTC.

The rearrangement joins TRBV6-5 to TRBJ2-7, with TRBD1 matching over 7 bases. J was trimmed by 4 bases and V by 7 bases; bases with no gene match: 13. The CDR3 sequence is 15 residues long. Germline values: CDR1 MNHEY, CDR2 SVGAGI. CDR3 in DNA: TGTGCCAGCAAACCGACAGGGACGGTACAATACGAGCAGTACTTC. This encodes CASKPTGTVQYEQYF.

This chain joins TRBV9 and TRBJ1-1, with unresolved D. V lost 0 bases and J lost 7, with 16 bases in between. The V gene's germline CDR1 is SGDLS and CDR2 YYNGEE. The CDR3 runs 15 residues. CDR3 nucleotide sequence: TGTGCCAGCAGCGTAGGTCGCAGGCCGTTGGATGAAGCTTTCTTT. Protein: CASSVGRRPLDEAFF.

The chain is built from TRBV28 and TRBJ1-5, with a weak D call TRBD1 (5 bases). Trimming took off 2 bases at V and 9 bases at J, with 8 bases between the two ends. The CDR3 totals 12 residues. CDR1 is MDHEN, CDR2 SYDVKM, per germline. Here the CDR3 DNA reads TGTGCCAGCAGTTTAGTTCAGGGGCCCCAGCATTTT. Its translation is CASSLVQGPQHF.

The genes are TRBV5-5 and TRBJ2-1, with TRBD2 identical over 13 bases. The CDR3 covers 13 residues. Germline CDR1 and CDR2: SGHKS and YYEKEE (reference sequence). After removal of 10 bases from V and 9 bases from J, the junction contained 7 bases not matched to a gene. The CDR3 DNA follows: TGTGCCGGACAACTAGCGGGAGGGCTTGAGCAGTTCTTC. Translating it yields CAGQLAGGLEQFF.

The CDR3 here is CASSFLGLVQDTQYF. DNA for the CDR3: TGCGCCAGCAGCTTCCTGGGACTAGTTCAAGATACGCAGTATTTT. J is TRBJ2-3 and V is TRBV5-1; 8 bases are a match to TRBD2. The ends lost 2 bases at V and 5 bases at J; junction bases unmatched: 7. Germline CDR1 SGHRS, CDR2 YFSETQ. The CDR3 runs 15 residues.

J is TRBJ1-5 and V is TRBV14; 7 nucleotides line up with TRBD1. CDR1 and CDR2 from the germline V gene are SGHDN and FVKESK. Trimming cost V 1 base and J 2 bases; bases outside gene matches: 5. This CDR3 has 16 residues. Written as DNA, the CDR3 is TGTGCCAGCAGCCAAGGCCGGGACAGAGGCAATCAGCCCCAGCATTTT. This codes for CASSQGRDRGNQPQHF.

The CDR3 loop reads CASSSDRGGGQYF. CDR3 in DNA: TGTGCCAGCAGCTCGGACAGGGGAGGTGGTCAGTACTTC. This chain uses TRBV5-6 with TRBJ2-5; TRBD1 matches 9 bases. The germline V gene encodes CDR1 SGHDT and CDR2 YYEEEE. The CDR3 is 13 amino acids. V shed 3 bases and J 11 bases; nucleotides not matched to a gene: 8.

In its sample, this clone was seen once. The chain carries TRBV4-3 and TRBJ2-5, with 7 bases aligning to TRBD2. V was clipped by 0 bases and J by 1 base; unmatched bases: 8. The V gene's germline CDR1 is LGHNA and CDR2 YSLEER. This CDR3 is 17 amino acids long. The CDR3 protein is CASSQDGLLAVQETQYF. In DNA, the CDR3 is TGCGCCAGCAGCCAAGATGGGCTGCTAGCGGTCCAAGAGACCCAGTACTTC.

V and J are TRBV2 and TRBJ2-1; 11 bases agree with TRBD2. J gave up 6 bases and V 6 bases, and 4 bases lay outside the gene matches. The CDR3 totals 14 residues. Germline CDR1 and CDR2: SNHLY and FYNNEI. This CDR3 reads CASSGTSGGNEQFF. As DNA, the CDR3 is TGTGCCAGCAGCGGTACTAGCGGGGGCAATGAGCAGTTCTTC.